This TCR beta chain was retrieved from a study of cytomegalovirus exposure and HLA in healthy donors (dated by TCRdb to between 2016 and 2019). In terms of the full investigation: An earlier analysis of several hundred of the donors reported about 300 Gb of sequence data and roughly 120 million unique TCR beta sequences obtained from around 190 million T cells. An early release covering roughly 600 HLA-typed donors comprised roughly 300 gigabases of sequencing data and 85 million or so unique TCR sequences. Of the approximately 370 genotyped donors, 70% to 90% were placed in the genetic ancestry cluster associated with self-reported Caucasian donors. The study aimed to test whether signatures of past pathogen exposure could be identified by cataloging public T cell receptors. The study used immunosequencing to profile the T cell repertoires of about 670 subjects and linked those repertoires to cytomegalovirus serostatus. In addition to the first cohort of about 650 subjects, a separate validation cohort of around 110 different subjects was used. To predict cytomegalovirus infection status, the study combined high-throughput TCR immunosequencing, statistical association of individual TCRs with disease status, and machine learning. A later analysis re-analyzed previously published TCR beta repertoires from 550 to 700 donors and added high-resolution HLA genotyping to study TCR occurrence patterns. Rather than drawing on any new phenotypic data, the later analysis identified candidate immune exposures from TCR beta sequences and the way those sequences occurred across donors. In an earlier analysis of over 550 of the donors, high-throughput TCR beta sequencing was used to judge whether each TCR beta V gene segment behaved as functional or pseudogenic. Alongside the repertoire data, information on donor age, sex, ethnicity and CMV serostatus was compiled. Genome-wide SNP genotypes for about three fifths of the roughly 670 donors were used in a later genetic analysis, which treated that subset as a discovery cohort. Every repertoire in the discovery cohort had been generated on one and the same sequencing platform. HLA typing covered class I and class II loci at four-digit resolution. Typing coverage varied by locus: about 629-630 donors for A, B, C, DRB1 and DQB1; more than 500 for DQA1; about 600 for DPA1; around 490 for DPB1. About five DR-DQ haplotypes were handled as single units for association and clustering, since linkage in the cohort was strong. On average, roughly 250,000 unique TCR beta nucleotide sequences were sequenced per donor among more than 350 genotyped donors of the cohort, with 15% to 20% of those sequences being non-productive.

The cohort comprised 666 healthy bone marrow donors. At the time of sampling, all cohort members were nominally healthy, though unrecorded immune exposures were likely present. Of the 700 or so cohort members, roughly 290 had a positive CMV serostatus and approximately 370 had a negative one, while no CMV serostatus was recorded for the donor. A peripheral blood sample was provided by each donor, and peripheral blood mononuclear cells were used for TCR beta sequencing. Genomic DNA extraction from the blood cell samples was performed with the Qiagen DNeasy Blood Extraction Kit. The receptor library was made with the immunoSEQ multiplex PCR assay. A mixture of 60 forward primers for TCR Vbeta segments and 13 reverse primers for TCR Jbeta segments was used in the multiplex PCR. The CDR3 region of rearranged TCR beta genes was amplified from genomic DNA with a multiplex PCR assay. On the Illumina HiSeq System, the amplified TCR beta libraries were sequenced as 87-base-pair reads. The authors processed their data as follows. Across the 640 or so repertoires, a later analysis counted some 80 million unique TCR beta chains, 9 million to 14 million of which were shared by at least two donors. To remove PCR and sequencing errors, raw reads were error-corrected and collapsed into unique sequences using a nearest-neighbor algorithm that merged closely related sequences. V, D and J gene segments were assigned by aligning CDR3 sequences to IMGT reference sequences. For a sequence to be retained, a match of at least six nucleotides was required to both a V gene segment and a J gene segment. Rearrangements were classified as productive when the CDR3 lacked stop codons and remained in frame with V and J, and all other rearrangements were classified as non-productive. CDR3 was defined by IMGT convention, running from the second conserved V-encoded cysteine to the conserved J-encoded phenylalanine. Sequences without an unambiguous match to a single V gene segment were excluded from the earlier analysis of 450 to 650 of the donors. An earlier analysis of under 750 of the donors called V segments functional above 56.7% productive rearrangements and segregating when the between-donor standard deviation exceeded 5%. A statistical classification framework was developed to diagnose cytomegalovirus status using the catalog of TCR beta chain sequences. In a later analysis, V and J genes were assigned by comparing TCR nucleotide sequences against IMGT/GENE-DB human TR gene sequences. A later analysis assigned CDR3 sequences and most-parsimonious VDJ recombination scenarios with the TCRdist pipeline. A later analysis defined each TCR beta chain by its CDR3 amino acid sequence plus V-gene family, and excluded reads lacking a unique V-gene family. A later analysis removed 592 highly shared, low-generation-probability nucleotide sequences to deal with suspected cross-contamination and a sequencing artifact. In a later analysis, a clonal expansion index for each public chain was calculated from normalized within-repertoire ranks of inferred template counts. In a later analysis, generation probabilities were computed with a VDJ recombination model fitted to out-of-frame rearrangements, and the resulting probabilities were checked against IGoR. Hypergeometric tests were used in a later analysis to score TCR-TCR, TCR-HLA and TCR-CMV co-occurrence, with a repertoire-size bias correction applied to the TCR pairs. False discovery rates were estimated in a later analysis by permuting HLA or CMV assignments 20 times. In a later analysis, co-occurring TCRs were grouped with DBSCAN, and TCRdist sequence similarity was added when clustering was performed within HLA-allele-positive subsets. Repertoires with fewer than 30,000 or more than 120,000 public chains, plus five repertoires with anomalous nucleotide sharing, were excluded from co-occurrence clustering. The source is immuneACCESS, and TCRdb retained only in-frame sequences with V and J called. Part of the clones is not carried over; for the studies checked, unresolved V genes explain less than half of this, and the remainder is unexplained. The V and J calls and clone size come from that table; D and trimming were worked out from the DNA. Within this sample are about 150,000 clones, with 70% to 80% of them counted one time only. The ten largest clones take up about 3.7% of the sample.

The CDR3 sequence holds 16 residues, the cysteine and phenylalanine included. Of all the DNA, just the CDR3 is kept, 48 bases in frame from base 1. V is cut by 1 base and J by 3 bases, and the space between the germline ends is 17 bases. The germline V gene provides CDR1 SQVTM and CDR2 ANQGSEA. The paper as a whole reports these results and caveats: Assigning TCR associations to individual alleles was difficult when HLA alleles, especially DR and DQ, strongly co-occurred. An association between a missense DCLRE1C variant and V-gene and J-gene trimming of TCR beta chains was found in a later genetic analysis and replicated in an independent cohort. The study listed 170 or so TCR beta chains as associated with cytomegalovirus. In a later analysis, several top co-occurrence clusters were reported to appear linked to parvovirus B19, influenza, CMV and Epstein-Barr virus. Across donors, most TCR sequences were observed very rarely, whereas some public TCRs were present in many individuals. A further reported finding was that TCR beta sequences accurately predicted the HLA-A and HLA-B alleles for most subjects in the first cohort. For the cohort, immune exposure information was limited to CMV serostatus. In an earlier analysis of roughly 560 of the donors, most TCR beta V segments were observed in productive rearrangements about 87% or about 30% of the time, broadly matching IMGT annotations. HLA typing was unavailable for some donors at each locus, so association tests used only the typed subset. The classifier was reported to diagnose cytomegalovirus status with high specificity and sensitivity in both the original and validation cohorts. Correlated functional status among segregating V segments might be attributable to linkage disequilibrium, but an unknown experimental factor could not be ruled out. Compared with the roughly 710-donor mean, donors in an Asian-associated ancestry cluster had fewer N-insertions in productive TCRs, according to a later genetic analysis. In a later analysis, the rate of TCR association differed among HLA loci, with DRB1 alleles having the most associated TCRs and HLA-C alleles having the fewest. The authors suggested that the approach could potentially be generalized to other disease states and immunological phenotypes. The earlier analysis of around 600 of the donors excluded fewer than 20 rarely observed V segments, including chromosome 9 orphons, because counts were too low. A cluster of highly shared sequence variants was judged likely to represent a technical artifact of the sequencing pipeline. Because the 87-base-pair reads could not distinguish some IMGT-functional V segments, including TRBV6-2 and TRBV6-3, those segments were excluded. Three of the identified cytomegalovirus-associated TCR beta chains were confirmed in vitro to be specific for cytomegalovirus antigens. In a later analysis, around 17,000 TCR beta sequences were associated with specific HLA alleles at a false discovery rate of 0.05. In a later analysis, HLA-associated TCR beta chains were found to be more clonally expanded and to have lower generation probabilities than equally common non-associated chains. A later analysis found that most CMV-associated TCR beta chains appeared HLA-restricted, with HLA associations seemingly driven largely by CMV exposure. The presence/absence analyses assumed that sequencing depth was roughly uniform across donors, and that assumption may not be true. In this cohort, only TCR beta chains were sequenced, and detectable features were limited by the absence of alpha or paired-chain data.

With respect to this clone: The clone's antigen remains unknown. No qualities accompany the bases; no much larger clone lies one base away.

Sequences were obtained from PBMCs. The chain links TRBV29-1 with TRBJ2-3; a tentative D match to TRBD1 spans 6 bases. The origin of this receptor is a human donor in good health. The DNA sequence reads TGCAGCGTTGAAGGGGCCACAGGGATGGGGACAGATACGCAGTATTTT. This is translated as CSVEGATGMGTDTQYF.